These 20 T cell receptor beta chains share one sample of origin, sequenced in a study of blood T cell repertoires in COVID-19. The method was immunoSEQ multiplex PCR; TCRdb's version includes in-frame clones alone and lacks a portion of them. The sample contains 210,000 or so clones, roughly 80% of which appear only once. The sequencing sample was made of peripheral blood. The receptors originated from a woman at least 80 years old with acute or convalescent COVID-19.

The CDR3 region is CASSSTAVARKQYF. The CDR3 DNA is TGTGCCAGCAGTTCCACCGCAGTGGCCCGCAAGCAGTACTTC. The V gene is TRBV28, the J gene TRBJ2-7; D unclear. The CDR3 sequence is 14 residues long. Germline V lookup: CDR1 MDHEN, CDR2 SYDVKM. Trimming cost V 4 bases and J 8 bases, with 18 bases left between them.

This chain links TRBV28 with TRBJ2-7; TRBD1 matches at 9 bases. The V segment lost 5 bases and the J segment 0 bases; nucleotides outside the gene matches: 2. Germline CDR1 and CDR2: MDHEN and SYDVKM. The CDR3 covers 14 residues. CDR3 protein: CASSKTGGSYEQYF. As DNA, the CDR3 is TGTGCCAGCAGTAAGACAGGGGGCTCCTACGAGCAGTACTTC.

Only a few counts were recorded for this clone. The chain joins TRBV29-1 to TRBJ2-5; perhaps TRBD2 as D (5 bases). Trimming removed 6 bases from V and 5 bases from J, with 10 bases in between. CDR1 is SQVTM and CDR2 is ANQGSEA in the germline V gene. The CDR3 is 11 amino acids. The CDR3 DNA reads as TGCAGCGTGGGAGAAGGGGAGACCCAGTACTTC. Translating it yields CSVGEGETQYF.

The chain recombines TRBV4-2 with TRBJ2-2, with 7 bases fitting TRBD2. The CDR3 extends over 16 amino acids. Germline CDR1 reads LGHNA; CDR2 reads YNFKEQ. The J segment lost 2 bases and the V segment lost 2 bases, leaving 5 bases of the junction unmatched. CDR3 amino acids: CASSQILAANTGELFF. Written as DNA, the CDR3 is TGTGCCAGCAGCCAAATTCTAGCGGCAAACACCGGGGAGCTGTTTTTT.

The rearrangement links TRBV6-5 to TRBJ2-7; D possibly corresponds to TRBD2 (6 bases). Trimming took off 11 bases at V and 2 bases at J, with 7 bases between the two ends. CDR3 length equals 10 residues. Germline values: CDR1 MNHEY, CDR2 SVGAGI. For the CDR3, the DNA is TGTGCCGGCGGGGCCTACGAGCAGTACTTC. Its translation: CAGGAYEQYF.

The chain has TRBV6-5 and TRBJ2-7, with 8 bases lining up with TRBD2. The germline V gene has CDR1 MNHEY and CDR2 SVGAGI. The CDR3 spans 16 residues. After removal of 0 bases from V and 9 bases from J, the junction contained 13 bases not matched to a gene. Here the CDR3 reads CASSYSDSGMGFGQYF. The CDR3 nucleotides read TGTGCCAGCAGTTACTCCGATAGCGGGATGGGGTTCGGGCAGTACTTC.

This chain connects TRBV10-3 to TRBJ2-7; the match to TRBD1 covers 10 bases. V was pared by 2 bases and J by 7 bases, with 8 bases of the junction left unmatched. Germline V gene lookup returns CDR1 ENHRY and CDR2 SYGVKD. The CDR3 spans 15 residues. CDR3 DNA sequence: TGTGCCATCAGTGAGGGGACAGGGGCGCTTGGGGAGCAGTACTTC. Amino acid sequence: CAISEGTGALGEQYF.

V is TRBV18 and J is TRBJ2-5, with 9 positions matching TRBD2. Germline-derived CDR1 and CDR2 are KGHSH and LQKENI. The CDR3 sequence is 16 residues long. V shed 2 bases, J shed 1 base, and the junction held 5 bases outside the gene matches. This chain's CDR3 is CASSPFSGGIQETQYF. CDR3 DNA: TGTGCCAGCTCACCATTCAGCGGGGGGATCCAAGAGACCCAGTACTTC.

J is TRBJ2-2 and V is TRBV19; a weak D match, TRBD2 (5 bases). Trimming removed 5 bases from V and 4 bases from J, with 5 bases in between. The CDR3 length is 12 residues. Germline values: CDR1 LNHDA, CDR2 SQIVND (reference sequence). CDR3 sequence: CASSRGTGELFF. CDR3 bases: TGTGCCAGTAGTCGGGGCACCGGGGAGCTGTTTTTT.

The chain is built from TRBV5-1 and TRBJ2-1; TRBD2 aligns across 11 bases. Germline V gene sequence: CDR1 SGHRS, CDR2 YFSETQ. Trimming took 0 bases from V and 0 from J; bases not matched to a gene: 2. This CDR3 is 17 amino acids long. Here the CDR3 DNA reads TGCGCCAGCAGCTTGGTTCTAGCGGGGGGCTCCTACAATGAGCAGTTCTTC. The encoded protein is CASSLVLAGGSYNEQFF. Based on the CDR3 plus reference TRBV5-1 and TRBJ2-1, the full variable domain is KAGVTQTPRYLIKTRGQQVTLSCSPISGHRSVSWYQQTPGQGLQFLFEYFSETQRNKGNFPGRFSGRQFSNSRSEMNVSTLELGDSALYLCASSLVLAGGSYNEQFFGPGTRLTVL.

This sequence joins TRBV5-1 and TRBJ2-7, with D hard to call. Germline CDR1 SGHRS, CDR2 YFSETQ. V was clipped by 0 bases and J by 5 bases, with 3 bases between them. CDR3 length: 11 amino acids. CDR3 region: CASSLVDEQYF. Written as DNA, the CDR3 is TGCGCCAGCAGCTTGGTAGACGAGCAGTACTTC. Looking up the rest from reference TRBV5-1 and TRBJ2-7 gives the full variable domain: KAGVTQTPRYLIKTRGQQVTLSCSPISGHRSVSWYQQTPGQGLQFLFEYFSETQRNKGNFPGRFSGRQFSNSRSEMNVSTLELGDSALYLCASSLVDEQYFGPGTRLTVT.

The V gene is TRBV27, the J gene TRBJ2-5; perhaps TRBD2 as D (6 bases). Looked up from germline, CDR1 is MNHEY and CDR2 is SMNVEV (reference sequence). V gave up 5 bases and J gave up 0 bases, with 7 bases separating them. The CDR3 is 13 amino acids. CDR3 protein: CASSLAYQETQYF. In DNA, the CDR3 is TGTGCCAGCAGTCTAGCGTACCAAGAGACCCAGTACTTC.

In this sample, this clone turned up once. The chain employs TRBV6-5 and TRBJ1-6, with a tentative D call TRBD1 (6 bases). Germline CDR1 and CDR2: MNHEY and SVGAGI. The CDR3 sequence is 16 residues long. V was cut by 2 bases and J by 9 bases, with 17 bases left in between. Written as DNA, the CDR3 is TGTGCCAGCAGTTACCCCCCACAGGGTTGGATTTCACCCCTCCACTTT. It codes for CASSYPPQGWISPLHF.

The V gene is TRBV29-1, the J gene TRBJ1-3, with D possibly matching TRBD1 (6 bases). The ends were cut back, 6 bases at V and 2 bases at J, with 11 bases in the middle. Per germline, CDR1 SQVTM and CDR2 ANQGSEA. This CDR3 has 13 residues. CDR3 region: CSVPDSPGNTIYF. DNA for the CDR3: TGCAGCGTACCGGACAGTCCTGGAAACACCATATATTTT. Looking up the rest from reference TRBV29-1 and TRBJ1-3 gives the full variable domain: SAVISQKPSRDICQRGTSLTIQCQVDSQVTMMFWYRQQPGQSLTLIATANQGSEATYESGFVIDKFPISRPNLTFSTLTVSNMSPEDSSIYLCSVPDSPGNTIYFGEGSWLTVV.

The chain uses TRBV27 and TRBJ1-1; TRBD1 matches at 8 bases. This CDR3 region has 16 residues. J was trimmed by 5 bases and V by 5 bases; bases with no gene match: 13. Germline lookup yields CDR1 MNHEY and CDR2 SMNVEV (reference sequence). The CDR3 protein is CASSPGQGLSGTEAFF. In nucleotides, the CDR3 is TGTGCCAGCAGTCCAGGACAGGGTTTAAGTGGAACTGAAGCTTTCTTT.

The chain has TRBV4-3 and TRBJ2-1; 7 nucleotides agree with TRBD2. Trimming took 0 bases from V and 4 from J; bases not matched to a gene: 9. From germline, CDR1 is LGHNA and CDR2 YSLEER. This CDR3 has 17 amino acids. Here the CDR3 reads CASSQDPPSGGYNEQFF. The CDR3, as DNA: TGCGCCAGCAGCCAAGATCCTCCGTCGGGGGGTTACAATGAGCAGTTCTTC.

The chain combines TRBV6-2 or TRBV6-3 with TRBJ1-1; maybe TRBD1 (5 bases). Trimming removed 7 bases from V and 2 bases from J, with 17 bases in between. The germline gives CDR1 MNHEY, CDR2 SVGEGT. CDR3 length: 15 residues. CDR3 in DNA: TGTGCCAGCACCCCGGGAGGGGTTGTAAACACTGAAGCTTTCTTT. Its protein product is CASTPGGVVNTEAFF.

The chain is built from TRBV19 and TRBJ1-6; unclear D gene. V was pared by 3 bases and J by 10 bases, with 19 bases between. The CDR3 has 16 amino acids. Germline V gene data show CDR1 as LNHDA and CDR2 as SQIVND (reference sequence). CDR3 bases: TGTGCCAGTAGTATCGCAATTCCGGAGTATGAATCACCCCTCCACTTT. Translating it yields CASSIAIPEYESPLHF. Using reference TRBV19 and TRBJ1-6 for the parts outside the CDR3, the full variable domain is DGGITQSPKYLFRKEGQNVTLSCEQNLNHDAMYWYRQDPGQGLRLIYYSQIVNDFQKGDIAEGYSVSREKKESFPLTVTSAQKNPTAFYLCASSIAIPEYESPLHFGNGTRLTVT.

To note about this clone: This sequence may be a read error, since a much larger clone differs from it by one base. The chain recombines TRBV10-3 with TRBJ1-1, with TRBD1 matching 10 bases. Germline V CDR1 and CDR2: ENHRY, SYGVKD. The CDR3 extends over 12 amino acids. Losses at the gene ends were 10 bases for V and 3 bases for J; bases not matched to a gene: 2. The CDR3: CATGQGDTEAFF. In nucleotides, the CDR3 is TGTGCCACCGGACAGGGGGACACTGAAGCTTTCTTT.

The chain joins TRBV7-9 to TRBJ1-1; no firm D call. Between the trimmed V and J ends, which lost 5 bases and 5 bases, there was a span of 9 bases. Germline values: CDR1 SEHNR, CDR2 FQNEAQ (reference sequence). The CDR3 loop spans 12 amino acids. This CDR3 reads CASSLGETEAFF. The CDR3 DNA follows: TGTGCCAGCAGCCTAGGTGAGACTGAAGCTTTCTTT.